These T cell receptor beta chains were read from a single sample in a study of beta chain features in type 1 diabetes. Clones were read by immunoSEQ multiplex PCR, and TCRdb kept only the in-frame ones, dropping some. This table has hundreds of thousands of clones, around 12% appearing once. Specimen: naive CD4+ T cells from blood. These receptors were collected from a man younger than 35 in good health. Each CDR3 is given with its conserved first and last residue. The D gene is left open where the match is weak. For some rows the clone size is stated as once, few or many, or as a class when expanded; others skip it.

J	V	D	size	DNA	CDR3
TRBJ2-3	TRBV6-5	TRBD2	-	TGTGCCAGCAGTTATAGGACTAGCGCCACAGATACGCAGTATTTT	CASSYRTSATDTQYF
TRBJ2-1	TRBV11-2	TRBD2	few	TGTGCCAGCAGCTTCAGAGGTAGCGGGAGGGCAGTGGATGAGCAGTTCTTC	CASSFRGSGRAVDEQFF
TRBJ2-3	TRBV7-2	TRBD1	-	TGTGCCAGCAGCTTCCGGGACAGGGACACAGATACGCAGTATTTT	CASSFRDRDTDTQYF
TRBJ2-6	TRBV4-1	TRBD1	-	TGCGCCAGCAGTCGTCGGACAGGCCGGATCTCTGGGGCCAACGTCCTGACTTTC	CASSRRTGRISGANVLTF
TRBJ2-3	TRBV5-1	TRBD2	few	TGCGCCAGCAGCTTGGCCCTAGCGGGAGTGTCAGATACGCAGTATTTT	CASSLALAGVSDTQYF
TRBJ2-1	TRBV7-2	-	few	TGTGCCAGCAGCTTATTTGGCAGCTCCTACAATGAGCAGTTCTTC	CASSLFGSSYNEQFF
TRBJ1-1	TRBV30	-	-	TGTGCCTGGAGGAATCAATACAGGGCGACTGAAGCTTTCTTT	CAWRNQYRATEAFF
TRBJ2-2	TRBV19	-	-	TGTGCCAGTAGCCCAGGACATCTTCCTACCGGGGAGCTGTTTTTT	CASSPGHLPTGELFF
TRBJ2-7	TRBV7-8	TRBD2	few	TGTGCCAGCAGCACACGGACTAGCGGGAAGCCCGAGCAGTACTTC	CASSTRTSGKPEQYF
TRBJ2-2	TRBV5-6	TRBD1	few	TGTGCCAGCAGCTTGGACAGGGGAACCGGGGAGCTGTTTTTT	CASSLDRGTGELFF
TRBJ2-3	TRBV5-1	-	-	TGCGCCAGCAGCATTCGGGAGAAGAGCACAGATACGCAGTATTTT	CASSIREKSTDTQYF
TRBJ2-3	TRBV7-2	-	-	TGTGCCAGCAGACAAGGCGGGGGCACAGATACGCAGTATTTT	CASRQGGGTDTQYF
TRBJ2-5	TRBV1	-	-	TGCACCAGCAGCCACCCTAGCGGGGGGTGCAAGATGACCCAGTACTTC	CTSSHPSGGCKMTQYF
TRBJ1-5	TRBV19	-	few	TGTGCCAGTAGTTCAGGGCCAAATCAGCCCCAGCATTTT	CASSSGPNQPQHF
TRBJ2-1	TRBV7-2	-	-	TGTGCCAGCAGCTTACGCCAGGGGGGTAATGAGCAGTTCTTC	CASSLRQGGNEQFF
TRBJ2-2	TRBV14	-	few	TGTGCCAGCAGCCTCACGAGCGGGGAGCTGTTTTTT	CASSLTSGELFF
TRBJ2-1	TRBV5-1	-	-	TGCGCCAGCAGCTTGGCCGGGGATAATTACAATGAGCAGTTCTTC	CASSLAGDNYNEQFF
TRBJ2-1	TRBV7-2	TRBD1	-	TGTGCCAGCAGCAAACTACCAGGGGGTGAGCAGTTCTTC	CASSKLPGGEQFF
TRBJ2-1	TRBV19	TRBD1	few	TGTGCCAGTAGTAGACAGGGTTCCTACAATGAGCAGTTCTTC	CASSRQGSYNEQFF
TRBJ2-5	TRBV9	TRBD1	-	TGTGCCAGCAGCGTAGGGACAGGGTACCAAGAGACCCAGTACTTC	CASSVGTGYQETQYF
TRBJ2-1	TRBV28	-	few	TGTGCCAGCAGCTCCAGGCGGGATGAGCAGTTCTTC	CASSSRRDEQFF